This T cell receptor beta chain was recorded in a study of vaccination and CD4 T cells after COVID-19. Study-level background: Median draw time for post-COVID samples was 95 to 110 days post-diagnosis (range 35 to 161). Cells were stimulated with overlapping spike peptide pools from SARS-CoV-2, HCoV-NL63, HCoV-OC43 and HCoV-229E. General study findings and limits: Spike mono-reactivity was evident in 304 of the 307 vaccine-specific clones derived from convalescent patients.

The CDR3 has 15 amino acids. Germline CDR1 is SEHNR and CDR2 is FQNEAQ (reference sequence). Trimming stripped 5 bases from V and 0 bases from J, with 8 bases between. The Oncomine TCR Beta short-read assay was what sequenced the DNA obtained from cultured CD4+ T cells. One entry per CDR3 protein, called by TCRdb with MiXCR from the PCR reads. The sample lists 8,500 to 10,000 distinct CDR3 sequences, less than 70% occurring once. About this clonotype: Its antigen is still unknown.

Stated treatment: roughly nine-day PBMC culture with coronavirus spike peptide pools or control peptides (ViraFEST assay). These CD4+ T cells came from an unexposed donor, sampled before the COVID-19 pandemic (2011-2018). ViraFEST grew antigen-specific T cells using peptide pools, then sequenced TCRs. V usage is TRBV7-9 and J usage is TRBJ2-6; tentative D call: TRBD1 (5 bases). Sequenced sample: CD4+ T cells from blood, cultured in vitro. The TCR comes from a human donor in good health. The CDR3 bases are TGTGCCAGCAGCACGACAGACTCTGGGGCCAACGTCCTGACTTTC. Protein: CASSTTDSGANVLTF.